These 17 T cell receptor beta chains were all obtained from the same sample, sequenced in a study of cytomegalovirus exposure and HLA in healthy donors. Primers: 60 Vbeta forward and 13 Jbeta reverse. Generated by immunoSEQ multiplex PCR, the TCRdb table keeps only in-frame clones and is missing some. The repertoire includes over 90,000 clones, approximately 82% of them detected once, and 2.5% to 3% sits in the top ten. The sample consisted of PBMCs. These receptors originate from a man in his forties or fifties in good health and CMV-seronegative.

V gene TRBV12-5 combines with J gene TRBJ1-4, with 10 bases aligning to TRBD1. Germline CDR1 LGHNT, CDR2 FRNRAP. The CDR3 is 15 amino acids. Trimming removed 1 base from V and 8 bases from J; junction bases left unmatched: 4. CDR3 sequence: CASGLGQGAGEKLFF. CDR3 DNA sequence: TGTGCTAGTGGTTTGGGACAGGGGGCAGGCGAAAAACTGTTTTTT.

CDR3 sequence reads: CASSEANRGESGNTIYF. DNA for the CDR3: TGCGCCAGCAGTGAAGCTAACCGGGGGGAGTCTGGAAACACCATATATTTT. This sequence joins TRBV10-1 and TRBJ1-3; weak D call: TRBD1 (5 bases). In germline, CDR1 is WNHNN, CDR2 SYGVQD (reference sequence). V shed 3 bases and J shed 1 base, with 16 bases lying between them. The CDR3 has 17 residues.

The V gene is TRBV5-1, the J gene TRBJ1-2; 8 nucleotides match TRBD1. The CDR3 totals 17 residues. Unmatched junction bases numbered 9, after V lost 0 bases and J lost 2 bases. Germline V CDR1 and CDR2: SGHRS, YFSETQ. The CDR3 sequence: CASSLEGQAGRNYGYTF. CDR3 bases: TGCGCCAGCAGCTTGGAGGGACAGGCAGGGAGAAACTATGGCTACACCTTC.

The count of this clone is one. The chain uses TRBV19 and TRBJ2-2; D unresolved. V dropped 7 bases and J dropped 6 bases, with 9 bases sitting between them. From germline, CDR1 is LNHDA and CDR2 SQIVND (reference sequence). The CDR3 is 12 amino acids. CDR3 DNA sequence: TGTGCCAGTACCCTAGAACCCGGGGAGCTGTTTTTT. Its translation is CASTLEPGELFF.

The J gene is TRBJ2-5, the V gene TRBV9; 11 bases match TRBD2. Germline loops: CDR1 SGDLS, CDR2 YYNGEE. Trimming cost V 0 bases and J 3 bases; bases outside gene matches: 4. The CDR3 has 16 amino acids. As DNA, the CDR3 is TGTGCCAGCAGCGTAGAGATTAGCGGGAGGGAAGAGACCCAGTACTTC. Translation: CASSVEISGREETQYF.

The rearrangement uses TRBV10-3 and TRBJ1-2, with no clear D. In germline, CDR1 is ENHRY, CDR2 SYGVKD. The V end was cut by 0 bases, the J end by 3 bases, with 14 bases between. CDR3 length: 16 amino acids. CDR3 sequence (DNA): TGTGCCATCAGTGAGTCAGGTATAGGGAGGTACTATGGCTACACCTTC. Residues: CAISESGIGRYYGYTF.

A remark on this clone: The germline gene is not matched at one end of the junction; a read error may be the cause. The chain couples TRBV19 to TRBJ2-3, with a possible D match to TRBD1 (6 bases). Germline V gene sequence: CDR1 LNHDA, CDR2 SQIVND (reference sequence). This CDR3 has 12 amino acids. The CDR3 sequence: CASSQTTGTQYF. The CDR3 DNA reads TGTGCCAGTAGTCAAACGACAGGTACGCAGTATTTT.

V gene TRBV30 combines with J gene TRBJ1-1, with a possible D match to TRBD1 (6 bases). V was trimmed by 4 bases and J by 2 bases, leaving 11 bases between them. The CDR3 extends over 13 amino acids. Germline CDR1 GTSNPN, CDR2 SVGIG (reference sequence). CDR3 bases: TGTGCCTGGATGAGCAGGGGAAACACTGAAGCTTTCTTT. It translates to CAWMSRGNTEAFF.

This clone appeared a single time. The CDR3: CASSPTGGVEKLFF. The CDR3 nucleotides read TGCGCCAGCAGCCCTACAGGGGGCGTTGAAAAACTGTTTTTT. The rearrangement joins TRBV5-1 to TRBJ1-4; 9 bases match TRBD1. This CDR3 spans 14 amino acids. From germline, CDR1 is SGHRS and CDR2 YFSETQ. V lost 4 bases, J lost 7 bases, and 5 bases stayed unmatched.

For this clone: Other DNA sequences in this specimen translate into the identical CDR3. The chain joins TRBV5-1 to TRBJ1-1; D gene ambiguous. Per the germline V gene, CDR1 is SGHRS and CDR2 is YFSETQ. The CDR3 has 15 residues. Trimming took 0 bases from V and 0 from J, leaving 9 bases between them. This CDR3 is CASSLATGMNTEAFF. The CDR3 nucleotides are TGCGCCAGCAGCTTGGCCACGGGGATGAACACTGAAGCTTTCTTT.

A few counts support this clone. Other DNA sequences in the same sample also yield this CDR3. The gene calls are TRBV19 and TRBJ2-5; D perhaps matches TRBD2 (5 bases). This CDR3 spans 13 amino acids. The germline CDR1 and CDR2 sequences are LNHDA and SQIVND (reference sequence). Trimming took off 0 bases at V and 8 bases at J, with 10 bases between the two ends. CDR3 amino acids: CASSIERESTQYF. The DNA for the CDR3 is TGTGCCAGTAGTATAGAAAGGGAGTCCACCCAGTACTTC.

The chain couples TRBV6-4 to TRBJ2-5; possibly TRBD2 for D (5 bases). Between the trimmed V and J ends, which lost 9 bases and 8 bases, there was a span of 16 bases. The CDR3 is 12 amino acids. CDR1 and CDR2 from the germline V gene are MRHNA and SNTAGT. Here the CDR3 reads CARSRDTGTQYF. CDR3 in DNA: TGTGCCAGGTCACGGGATACCGGAACCCAGTACTTC.

The chain employs TRBV6-5 and TRBJ1-6, with D hard to call. The V and J ends lost 2 bases and 9 bases respectively, with 5 bases between them. This CDR3 region has 12 residues. Germline-derived CDR1 and CDR2 are MNHEY and SVGAGI. The CDR3 DNA sequence: TGTGCCAGCAGTTACCGGGGTTCACCCCTCCACTTT. It yields the protein CASSYRGSPLHF.

The chain is built from TRBV6-5 and TRBJ2-7; TRBD1 aligns across 8 bases. Germline lookup yields CDR1 MNHEY and CDR2 SVGAGI. V dropped 7 bases and J dropped 1; count of bases not matched to a gene: 9. This CDR3 spans 15 amino acids. CDR3 nucleotides: TGTGCCAGCAAACTAGGACAGGGAATTTCCTACGAGCAGTACTTC. Its translation: CASKLGQGISYEQYF.

This clone was found once. This rearrangement joins TRBV5-8 to TRBJ1-4; the D is unclear. Trimming left V 4 bases short and J 6 bases short, with 16 bases between. The germline CDR1 and CDR2 sequences are SGHTS and YDEGEE. The CDR3 has 15 residues. CDR3 coding DNA: TGTGCCAGCAGCCGTGGGAGTATGTCCGATGAAAAACTGTTTTTT. This translates into CASSRGSMSDEKLFF. The complete variable domain, with remaining parts taken from reference TRBV5-8 and TRBJ1-4, reads EAGVTQSPTHLIKTRGQQATLRCSPISGHTSVYWYQQALGLGLQFLLWYDEGEERNRGNFPPRFSGRQFPNYSSELNVNALELEDSALYLCASSRGSMSDEKLFFGSGTQLSVL.

The J gene is TRBJ2-7, the V gene TRBV21-1; TRBD1, the D gene given by the table, was not confirmed from the DNA. TRBV21-1 is reported as a pseudogene. This CDR3 has 11 amino acids. The CDR3 sequence is CASSENRESYF. DNA for the CDR3: TGTGCCAGCAGCGAGAACAGGGAGTCGTACTTC.

The V call is TRBV7-9, the J call TRBJ1-1, with 8 bases aligning to TRBD1. CDR1 SEHNR and CDR2 FQNEAQ come from the germline V gene (reference sequence). The CDR3 has 14 residues. The CDR3: CSGNDRGPNTEAFF. The CDR3 DNA reads TGTTCCGGAAATGACAGGGGCCCGAACACTGAAGCTTTCTTT.